A single sample is the source of the 26 T cell receptor beta chains below, sequenced in a study of early T cells in non-severe SARS-CoV-2 infection. TCRdb recomputed calls from the 5' RACE reads with MiXCR, one row per CDR3 protein. The repertoire holds about 85,000 distinct CDR3 sequences, with roughly an eighth as singletons. The sequenced sample was whole blood. The receptors originated from an adult who was a healthcare worker with PCR-confirmed SARS-CoV-2 infection or an uninfected control (not recorded which).

This clonotype was seen only a few times. Germline and junction disagree at one end, which may indicate a read error. The J gene is TRBJ2-7, the V gene TRBV12-3 or TRBV12-4; D is ambiguous. The CDR3 runs to 11 residues. This chain's CDR3 is CASSLGVQLDF. The CDR3 DNA follows: TGTGCCAGCAGTTTAGGGGTACAACTGGATTTC.

This clonotype was found many times. The genes are TRBV28 and TRBJ1-1; D is unresolved. CDR3 length: 14 amino acids. V was pared by 3 bases and J by 5 bases, with 13 bases between. CDR1 MDHEN and CDR2 SYDVKM come from the germline V gene. The CDR3 DNA is TGTGCCAGCAGTTTCCGCGGAGGGAGGACTGAAGCTTTCTTT. It is translated as CASSFRGGRTEAFF.

Ten or more counts support this clonotype. V is TRBV2 and J is TRBJ2-1; 9 bases map to TRBD2. There are 14 residues in the CDR3. Germline CDR1 is SNHLY and CDR2 is FYNNEI. V shed 1 base, J shed 10 bases, and the junction held 5 bases outside the gene matches. CDR3 region: CASSEGSAGGEQFF. CDR3 bases: TGTGCCAGCAGTGAAGGTTCAGCGGGAGGCGAGCAGTTCTTC.

This clonotype was counted between two and nine times. The J gene is TRBJ2-2, the V gene TRBV6-1; 9 positions agree with TRBD1. This CDR3 has 15 amino acids. The germline V gene has CDR1 MNHNS and CDR2 SASEGT. Germline trimming cut 7 bases from V and 4 bases from J; bases unmatched to any gene: 7. In DNA form, the CDR3 reads TGTGCCAGCACAGGACAGGGGATTACCACCGGGGAGCTGTTTTTT. Protein sequence: CASTGQGITTGELFF.

This clonotype has a handful of counts. This chain connects TRBV5-6 to TRBJ1-2; D gene uncertain. The CDR3 runs 15 residues. The ends were cut back, 4 bases at V and 7 bases at J, with 20 bases in the middle. Germline V gene lookup returns CDR1 SGHDT and CDR2 YYEEEE. CDR3 sequence (DNA): TGTGCCAGCAGCCACACTGCCCCCGAGTGGGGTGGCTACACCTTC. Translated: CASSHTAPEWGGYTF. The full variable domain, rest sourced from reference TRBV5-6 and TRBJ1-2, is DAGVTQSPTHLIKTRGQQVTLRCSPKSGHDTVSWYQQALGQGPQFIFQYYEEEERQRGNFPDRFSGHQFPNYSSELNVNALLLGDSALYLCASSHTAPEWGGYTFGSGTRLTVV.

The V and J genes are TRBV27 and TRBJ1-1; no clear D gene. The CDR3 runs 14 residues. Looked up from germline, CDR1 is MNHEY and CDR2 is SMNVEV (reference sequence). V shed 5 bases and J shed 1 base, with 11 bases lying between them. CDR3 sequence (DNA): TGTGCCAGCAGTATCAGAAGCCCGAACACTGAAGCTTTCTTT. Its protein product is CASSIRSPNTEAFF.

At least ten counts were recorded for this clonotype. This chain joins TRBV7-2 and TRBJ1-4; no definite D call. The germline gives CDR1 SGHTA, CDR2 FQGNSA. The V end lost 5 bases, the J end lost 7 bases, and 8 bases lay between the germline ends. CDR3 length equals 12 residues. The DNA of the CDR3 is TGTGCCAGCAGCCCGAGCGGTGAAAAACTGTTTTTT. This translates into CASSPSGEKLFF.

V is TRBV10-1 and J is TRBJ2-1; 8 nucleotides line up with TRBD2. Losses at the gene ends were 8 bases for V and 7 bases for J; bases not matched to a gene: 4. This CDR3 has 12 amino acids. Germline loops: CDR1 WNHNN, CDR2 SYGVQD (reference sequence). The CDR3 protein is CASGTRWNEQFF. In DNA form, the CDR3 reads TGCGCCAGCGGGACTAGATGGAATGAGCAGTTCTTC.

This chain connects TRBV4-2 to TRBJ1-4, with a possible D match to TRBD1 (5 bases). This CDR3 spans 13 amino acids. The V end was cut by 4 bases, the J end by 8 bases, with 11 bases between. Germline assignment: CDR1 LGHNA and CDR2 YNFKEQ. For the CDR3, the DNA is TGTGCCAGCAGCCGAGGGACTGGGGAAAAACTGTTTTTT. This translates into CASSRGTGEKLFF.

This chain uses TRBV14 with TRBJ2-1; 10 bases map to TRBD1. Germline lookup yields CDR1 SGHDN and CDR2 FVKESK. CDR3 length: 15 residues. J was trimmed by 9 bases and V by 3 bases; bases with no gene match: 8. CDR3 nucleotides: TGTGCCAGCAGCCAGGCCGGGACAGGGGACGGTGAGCAGTTCTTC. Translation: CASSQAGTGDGEQFF.

This clonotype showed up just a few times. The rearrangement links TRBV12-3 or TRBV12-4 to TRBJ1-2, with D possibly TRBD1 on 5 matching bases. The CDR3 contains 15 residues. V was clipped by 3 bases and J by 0 bases, with 11 bases between them. The CDR3 is CASSFRGGANYGYTF. DNA of the CDR3: TGTGCCAGCAGTTTTCGGGGAGGGGCTAACTATGGCTACACCTTC.

This clonotype occurred many times. The V gene is TRBV7-2, the J gene TRBJ1-5; a weak D match, TRBD1 (5 bases). This CDR3 is built from 14 residues. Germline CDR1 reads SGHTA; CDR2 reads FQGNSA. Trimming cost V 4 bases and J 3 bases, with 10 bases left between them. In nucleotides, the CDR3 is TGTGCCAGCAGCTCTATGGGGGTCAATCAGCCCCAGCATTTT. Translating it yields CASSSMGVNQPQHF. Drawing the rest from reference TRBV7-2 and TRBJ1-5, the complete variable domain is GAGVSQSPSNKVTEKGKDVELRCDPISGHTALYWYRQSLGQGLEFLIYFQGNSAPDKSGLPSDRFSAERTGGSVSTLTIQRTQQEDSAVYLCASSSMGVNQPQHFGDGTRLSIL.

This clonotype appeared a few times. The chain has TRBV27 and TRBJ2-1; tentative D call: TRBD2 (6 bases). Germline CDR1 and CDR2: MNHEY and SMNVEV (reference sequence). V dropped 7 bases and J dropped 0 bases, with 10 bases sitting between them. The CDR3 contains 14 residues. The CDR3 DNA is TGTGCCAGCACCGGGGGTAGCTCCTACAATGAGCAGTTCTTC. It translates to CASTGGSSYNEQFF.

This clonotype was detected ten times or more. The gene calls are TRBV7-9 and TRBJ2-2; TRBD2 aligns across 11 bases. V lost 5 bases and J lost 5; bases outside the gene matches: 10. The V gene's germline CDR1 is SEHNR and CDR2 FQNEAQ (reference sequence). This CDR3 comprises 17 residues. The chain's CDR3 is CASSPMPGLAVTGELFF. The CDR3 DNA reads TGTGCCAGCAGCCCAATGCCGGGACTAGCGGTTACCGGGGAGCTGTTTTTT.

This clonotype was counted only a few times. V gene TRBV6-1 combines with J gene TRBJ2-1; maybe TRBD2 (6 bases). This CDR3 spans 15 amino acids. V was trimmed by 1 base and J by 8 bases, leaving 15 bases between them. Germline CDR1 reads MNHNS; CDR2 reads SASEGT. As DNA, the CDR3 is TGTGCCAGCAGTGAAGGGATAGGGACTCTGGATGAGCAGTTCTTC. This codes for CASSEGIGTLDEQFF.

This clonotype occurred a few times. This chain's CDR3 is CSARERDGYTF. The CDR3 DNA is TGCAGTGCTAGAGAAAGGGATGGCTACACCTTC. The rearrangement links TRBV20-1 to TRBJ1-2; D remains unclear. Trimming left V 0 bases short and J 6 bases short, with 5 bases between. The CDR3 is 11 amino acids. In germline, CDR1 is DFQATT, CDR2 SNEGSKA (reference sequence).

V usage is TRBV27 and J usage is TRBJ2-1; 12 bases agree with TRBD2. The CDR3 runs to 18 residues. Germline V gene lookup returns CDR1 MNHEY and CDR2 SMNVEV (reference sequence). V gave up 5 bases and J gave up 0 bases; unmatched junction bases: 8. The CDR3 region is CASSPGTSGSLSYNEQFF. CDR3 nucleotides: TGTGCCAGCAGTCCCGGGACTAGCGGGTCGCTCTCCTACAATGAGCAGTTCTTC.

This chain links TRBV20-1 with TRBJ2-1, with a possible D match to TRBD2 (5 bases). CDR1 and CDR2 from the germline V gene are DFQATT and SNEGSKA (reference sequence). The CDR3 has 12 amino acids. V lost 5 bases, J lost 8 bases, and 13 bases lay in between. The CDR3 loop is CSAFTSRDEQFF. The CDR3 nucleotides are TGCAGTGCTTTCACTAGTAGGGATGAGCAGTTCTTC.

This clonotype was seen only once. The chain couples TRBV5-4 to TRBJ1-1; D might be TRBD1 (5 bases). Germline values: CDR1 SGHNT, CDR2 YYREEE (reference sequence). V lost 4 bases and J lost 5, with 30 bases in between. The CDR3 is made up of 19 amino acids. The CDR3 sequence: CASSPQPELMGVIETEAFF. DNA for the CDR3: TGTGCCAGCAGCCCCCAGCCGGAACTCATGGGGGTAATCGAGACTGAAGCTTTCTTT.

This clonotype has more than one count but fewer than ten. The chain employs TRBV7-6 and TRBJ2-6; no clear D. This CDR3 is 15 amino acids long. Germline values: CDR1 SGHVS, CDR2 FNYEAQ. Trimming shortened V by 3 bases and J by 0 bases, and 6 bases separated the two germline ends. In nucleotides, the CDR3 is TGTGCCAGCAGCTTCCCTCGCTCTGGGGCCAACGTCCTGACTTTC. The encoded protein is CASSFPRSGANVLTF. Using reference TRBV7-6 and TRBJ2-6 for the parts outside the CDR3, the full variable domain is GAGVSQSPRYKVTKRGQDVALRCDPISGHVSLYWYRQALGQGPEFLTYFNYEAQQDKSGLPNDRFSAERPEGSISTLTIQRTEQRDSAMYRCASSFPRSGANVLTFGAGSRLTVL.

This clonotype was observed a few times. The V gene is TRBV18, the J gene TRBJ1-3; D is ambiguous. The CDR3 runs 15 residues. Germline CDR1 reads KGHSH; CDR2 reads LQKENI. The ends were cut back, 3 bases at V and 0 bases at J, with 9 bases in the middle. The CDR3 DNA reads as TGTGCCAGCTCACCCGACGTGAGCTCTGGAAACACCATATATTTT. Translation gives CASSPDVSSGNTIYF.

The J gene is TRBJ2-5, the V gene TRBV15; D perhaps matches TRBD1 (6 bases). The CDR3 sequence is 18 residues long. Germline CDR1 and CDR2: LNHNV and YYDKDF (reference sequence). The ends were cut back, 0 bases at V and 2 bases at J, with 19 bases in the middle. CDR3 coding DNA: TGTGCCACCAGCAGAGATGTGCAGACAGGCCTATTTCAAGAGACCCAGTACTTC. Amino acid sequence: CATSRDVQTGLFQETQYF.

The sample holds a few counts of this clonotype. The chain couples TRBV12-3 or TRBV12-4 to TRBJ2-7, with a weak D call TRBD2 (5 bases). CDR3 size: 19 residues. V lost 3 bases and J lost 0, with 24 bases in between. The CDR3 loop is CASSFRLSGAPRPSYEQYF. DNA of the CDR3: TGTGCCAGCAGTTTTAGACTAAGCGGAGCTCCCCGCCCCTCCTACGAGCAGTACTTC.

The chain recombines TRBV7-9 with TRBJ2-7; D gene uncertain. Trimming stripped 5 bases from V and 2 bases from J, with 10 bases between. The CDR3 runs 13 residues. CDR1 and CDR2 from the germline V gene are SEHNR and FQNEAQ (reference sequence). CDR3 in amino acids: CASSPGRTYEQYF. The DNA of the CDR3 is TGTGCCAGCAGCCCCGGCCGAACCTACGAGCAGTACTTC.

This clonotype was picked up many times. The chain links TRBV2 to TRBJ2-5; the match to TRBD2 covers 7 bases. This CDR3 contains 13 residues. Trimming took 4 bases from V and 1 from J; bases not matched to a gene: 0. Per germline, CDR1 SNHLY and CDR2 FYNNEI. CDR3 residues: CASSGLAQETQYF. The DNA of the CDR3 is TGTGCCAGCAGTGGACTAGCCCAAGAGACCCAGTACTTC. The entire variable domain, with the rest obtained from reference TRBV2 and TRBJ2-5, is as follows: EPEVTQTPSHQVTQMGQEVILRCVPISNHLYFYWYRQILGQKVEFLVSFYNNEISEKSEIFDDQFSVERPDGSNFTLKIRSTKLEDSAMYFCASSGLAQETQYFGPGTRLLVL.

This clonotype was counted at least ten times. The gene calls are TRBV20-1 and TRBJ1-5; D remains unclear. Trimming stripped 6 bases from V and 4 bases from J, with 10 bases between. This CDR3 has 12 residues. CDR1 DFQATT and CDR2 SNEGSKA come from the germline V gene (reference sequence). CDR3 loop: CSAPYGNQPQHF. CDR3 nucleotide sequence: TGCAGTGCCCCATATGGGAATCAGCCCCAGCATTTT.